The 26 T cell receptor beta chains given below trace back to one sample, sequenced in a study of T cell repertoires in cytomegalovirus infection. Their antigen targets remain unknown. TCRdb re-derived calls from the reads in MiXCR, one entry per CDR3 protein. This sample carries 450,000 to 600,000 distinct CDR3 sequences, roughly a third of them seen once, and the ten largest clones take roughly a sixth. The specimen comprised cultured PBMCs, sampled from culture after CMV antigen stimulation. The source is a human donor in good health (CMV status not recorded). Some clones in this sample may be carry-over from other donors' samples.

The chain has TRBV5-4 and TRBJ1-3, with a possible D match to TRBD1 (5 bases). The CDR3 totals 14 residues. Trimming cost V 4 bases and J 2 bases, with 10 bases left between them. Germline-derived CDR1 and CDR2 are SGHNT and YYREEE (reference sequence). The CDR3 sequence is CASSHRQTGNTIYF. The CDR3 DNA follows: TGTGCCAGCAGCCATCGACAGACTGGAAACACCATATATTTT.

This chain links TRBV11-1 with TRBJ1-2; possibly TRBD1 for D (6 bases). Germline values: CDR1 SGHAT, CDR2 FQDESV (reference sequence). This CDR3 comprises 14 residues. V lost 5 bases, J lost 2 bases, and 12 bases lay in between. For the CDR3, the DNA is TGTGCCAGCAGCACCCGGGACATAAACTATGGCTACACCTTC. Its protein product is CASSTRDINYGYTF.

The V and J genes are TRBV19 and TRBJ2-2; D might be TRBD2 (6 bases). Trimming stripped 3 bases from V and 0 bases from J, with 8 bases between. Germline CDR1 reads LNHDA; CDR2 reads SQIVND (reference sequence). The CDR3 spans 15 residues. The CDR3 bases are TGTGCCAGTAGTATCGGCGGGGCGAACACCGGGGAGCTGTTTTTT. It translates to CASSIGGANTGELFF.

The chain carries TRBV6-8 and TRBJ1-1; possibly TRBD1 for D (6 bases). CDR1 and CDR2 (germline): MNHGY, SAAAGT. CDR3 size: 14 residues. V shed 7 bases and J shed 9 bases, with 21 bases lying between them. DNA of the CDR3: TGTGCCAGCATGGGCGAGTACGGACAGAGAAAAGCTTTCTTT. Its translation: CASMGEYGQRKAFF.

This chain connects TRBV7-6 to TRBJ2-1; tentative D call: TRBD1 (5 bases). V lost 2 bases to trimming and J lost 0 bases, with 14 bases between them. The germline gives CDR1 SGHVS, CDR2 FNYEAQ. CDR3 length: 17 residues. DNA of the CDR3: TGTGCCAGCAGCTTAAGTTGGGGCGTTAGCTCCTACAATGAGCAGTTCTTC. Translating it yields CASSLSWGVSSYNEQFF.

Points on this clonotype: A read error may explain this, as a much larger clone is one base away. The chain couples TRBV7-2 to TRBJ1-5; 7 positions match TRBD1. The CDR3 has 15 residues. Germline CDR1 SGHTA, CDR2 FQGNSA. CDR3 protein: CASSLAAGGGQHQHF. CDR3 bases: TGTGCCAGCAGCTTAGCGGCAGGAGGGGGCCAGCACCAGCATTTT.

The CDR3 is CASSPVGIGSPLHF. Written as DNA, the CDR3 is TGTGCCAGCAGCCCTGTTGGAATAGGATCACCCCTCCACTTT. The rearrangement uses TRBV14 and TRBJ1-6; no firm D call. Germline V gene data show CDR1 as SGHDN and CDR2 as FVKESK. CDR3 size: 14 residues. Deletions cut 4 bases from V and 10 bases from J, with 14 bases between.

This clonotype was counted between two and nine times. This chain joins TRBV6-2 or TRBV6-3 and TRBJ2-7; no firm D call. The CDR3 has 14 residues. The germline V gene has CDR1 MNHEY and CDR2 SVGEGT. Trimming left V 5 bases short and J 4 bases short, with 15 bases between. CDR3 in DNA: TGTGCCAGCAGTCTACTTAACTCTCTGTACGAGCAGTACTTC. It encodes CASSLLNSLYEQYF.

A note on this clonotype: An end of the junction does not agree with germline; a read error may underlie this. CDR3 coding DNA: TGTGCCAGCAGCTTGATTTTATTAGCTGCCTTGGGAAGGTTCTTC. It codes for CASSLILLAALGRFF. This chain joins TRBV5-7 and TRBJ2-7; D gene ambiguous. TRBV5-7 is given ORF status, its function remaining uncertain. The CDR3 extends over 15 amino acids.

This clonotype was counted a single time. The V and J genes are TRBV19 and TRBJ2-2; tentatively, D is TRBD1 (5 bases). This CDR3 has 16 amino acids. The germline V gene has CDR1 LNHDA and CDR2 SQIVND (reference sequence). With 0 bases removed from V and 3 bases from J, the gap between germline ends came to 11 bases. The CDR3 here is CASSIDPPGYTGELFF. The CDR3 DNA reads TGTGCCAGTAGTATAGACCCTCCAGGGTACACCGGGGAGCTGTTTTTT.

This clonotype was seen only a few times. The genes are TRBV7-9 and TRBJ1-1; a weak D match, TRBD1 (5 bases). Looked up from germline, CDR1 is SEHNR and CDR2 is FQNEAQ (reference sequence). Trimming removed 1 base from V and 5 bases from J, with 14 bases in between. The CDR3 totals 15 residues. As DNA, the CDR3 is TGTGCCAGCAGCTTAGGTCCAGGGAGAGGGACTGAAGCTTTCTTT. This encodes CASSLGPGRGTEAFF.

This clonotype was detected a few times. The CDR3 coding sequence is TGTGCCAGCAGCTGGGGTCCGGGACTGACTAGCGCGTACAATGAGCAGTTCTTC. This sequence encodes CASSWGPGLTSAYNEQFF. The chain combines TRBV7-2 with TRBJ2-1; the match to TRBD2 covers 8 bases. This CDR3 region has 18 residues. Germline assignment: CDR1 SGHTA and CDR2 FQGNSA. The ends lost 4 bases at V and 4 bases at J; junction bases unmatched: 15.

The chain is built from TRBV20-1 and TRBJ2-3, with D unresolved. V lost 8 bases and J 6 bases, leaving 9 bases between the germline ends. This CDR3 region has 10 residues. Per the germline V gene, CDR1 is DFQATT and CDR2 is SNEGSKA (reference sequence). The CDR3 DNA follows: TGCAGTCCCATTAGGGATACGCAGTATTTT. Amino acid sequence: CSPIRDTQYF.

This clonotype was seen a few times. J is TRBJ2-5 and V is TRBV20-1; TRBD2 agrees at 12 bases. Trimming took 5 bases from V and 7 from J; bases not matched to a gene: 8. The CDR3 is made up of 14 amino acids. Germline CDR1 and CDR2: DFQATT and SNEGSKA (reference sequence). CDR3 sequence reads: CSAEALAGGGTQYF. For the CDR3, the DNA is TGCAGTGCTGAAGCCCTAGCGGGAGGGGGGACCCAGTACTTC.

The chain couples TRBV19 to TRBJ2-5; D is uncertain. The CDR3 extends over 13 amino acids. Per germline, CDR1 LNHDA and CDR2 SQIVND (reference sequence). Trimming removed 3 bases at V and 1 base at J, with 6 bases between. In nucleotides, the CDR3 is TGTGCCAGTAGTATCCCATTCCAAGAGACCCAGTACTTC. Translating it yields CASSIPFQETQYF.

The V and J genes are TRBV19 and TRBJ1-2; D call uncertain. The CDR3 extends over 13 amino acids. Germline CDR1 reads LNHDA; CDR2 reads SQIVND (reference sequence). With 2 bases removed from V and 2 bases from J, the gap between germline ends came to 6 bases. DNA of the CDR3: TGTGCCAGTAGTATATCGGGAAACTATGGCTACACCTTC. Its protein is CASSISGNYGYTF.

The genes are TRBV6-2 or TRBV6-3 and TRBJ1-1; D is unclear. V was shortened by 0 bases and J by 1 base, with 9 bases between the two germline ends. The CDR3 covers 15 residues. From germline, CDR1 is MNHEY and CDR2 SVGEGT. The CDR3 nucleotides are TGTGCCAGCAGTTACTCCGCCCAGCCGAACACTGAAGCTTTCTTT. This encodes CASSYSAQPNTEAFF.

This clonotype was counted many times. The chain is built from TRBV28 and TRBJ1-4; D call uncertain. Germline V gene sequence: CDR1 MDHEN, CDR2 SYDVKM. The germline V and J ends were trimmed by 6 bases and 8 bases, with 13 bases remaining between them. There are 13 residues in the CDR3. As DNA, the CDR3 is TGTGCCAGCAGCCCGCGGGGTCGCGAAAAACTGTTTTTT. Translation: CASSPRGREKLFF. The full variable domain, in which reference TRBV28 and TRBJ1-4 provide the parts outside the CDR3, is DVKVTQSSRYLVKRTGEKVFLECVQDMDHENMFWYRQDPGLGLRLIYFSYDVKMKEKGDIPEGYSVSREKKERFSLILESASTNQTSMYLCASSPRGREKLFFGSGTQLSVL.

This clonotype appeared a few times. The chain links TRBV7-2 to TRBJ1-5; the D is unclear. Looked up from germline, CDR1 is SGHTA and CDR2 is FQGNSA. V was pared by 1 base and J by 2 bases, with 12 bases between. The CDR3 is 16 residues long. The CDR3 coding sequence is TGTGCCAGCAGCTTAGGTTCAGGCTCAGGCAATCAGCCCCAGCATTTT. This translates into CASSLGSGSGNQPQHF.

There are a few counts of this clonotype. The V gene is TRBV7-2, the J gene TRBJ1-3; D call uncertain. V was cut by 5 bases and J by 2 bases, with 7 bases left in between. Germline V gives CDR1 SGHTA, CDR2 FQGNSA. The CDR3 extends over 13 amino acids. The CDR3 nucleotides are TGTGCCAGCAGCACGACGGCTGGAAACACCATATATTTT. Translation gives CASSTTAGNTIYF.

This clonotype was detected only a few times. The genes are TRBV19 and TRBJ2-2, with D perhaps matching TRBD1 or TRBD2 (5 bases each). Germline CDR1 is LNHDA and CDR2 is SQIVND (reference sequence). Trimming stripped 2 bases from V and 7 bases from J, with 14 bases between. This CDR3 comprises 15 residues. The CDR3: CASSILGFGGGELFF. As DNA, the CDR3 is TGTGCCAGTAGTATACTGGGCTTTGGGGGCGGGGAGCTGTTTTTT.

This sequence joins TRBV6-5 and TRBJ1-2; D might be TRBD1 (5 bases). The germline V and J ends were trimmed by 0 bases and 6 bases, with 11 bases remaining between them. Per germline, CDR1 MNHEY and CDR2 SVGAGI. CDR3 size: 14 residues. This chain's CDR3 is CASSYSIGVNGYTF. DNA of the CDR3: TGTGCCAGCAGTTACTCGATAGGGGTGAATGGCTACACCTTC.

This clonotype has just a few counts. The chain carries TRBV12-3 or TRBV12-4 and TRBJ2-1; D unclear. V lost 3 bases, J lost 3 bases, and 6 bases lay in between. The CDR3 has 13 residues. The CDR3 coding sequence is TGTGCCAGCAGTTTTGGGGACTACAATGAGCAGTTCTTC. Its protein is CASSFGDYNEQFF.

In its sample, this clonotype was seen a few times. The rearrangement uses TRBV29-1 and TRBJ2-2; D uncertain. The germline CDR1 and CDR2 sequences are SQVTM and ANQGSEA. Between the trimmed V and J ends, which lost 6 bases and 1 base, there was a span of 6 bases. This CDR3 is 12 amino acids long. CDR3 amino acids: CSVTENTGELFF. The CDR3 DNA is TGCAGCGTCACAGAGAACACCGGGGAGCTGTTTTTT.

This clonotype came up many times. The rearrangement joins TRBV7-2 to TRBJ1-1; D uncertain. Germline V gives CDR1 SGHTA, CDR2 FQGNSA. The CDR3 is 14 residues long. The V end lost 2 bases, the J end lost 8 bases, and 15 bases lay between the germline ends. The chain's CDR3 is CASSLNAGVGEAFF. In DNA form, the CDR3 reads TGTGCCAGCAGCTTAAACGCGGGTGTCGGCGAAGCTTTCTTT.

The chain recombines TRBV13 with TRBJ1-1; 7 bases fit TRBD1. The CDR3 spans 17 residues. V shed 5 bases, J shed 1 base, and the junction held 13 bases outside the gene matches. Per germline, CDR1 PRHDT and CDR2 FYEKMQ (reference sequence). CDR3 coding DNA: TGTGCCAGCAGCACCGGGACAGTGTTGCTTGGGAACACTGAAGCTTTCTTT. Its translation: CASSTGTVLLGNTEAFF.